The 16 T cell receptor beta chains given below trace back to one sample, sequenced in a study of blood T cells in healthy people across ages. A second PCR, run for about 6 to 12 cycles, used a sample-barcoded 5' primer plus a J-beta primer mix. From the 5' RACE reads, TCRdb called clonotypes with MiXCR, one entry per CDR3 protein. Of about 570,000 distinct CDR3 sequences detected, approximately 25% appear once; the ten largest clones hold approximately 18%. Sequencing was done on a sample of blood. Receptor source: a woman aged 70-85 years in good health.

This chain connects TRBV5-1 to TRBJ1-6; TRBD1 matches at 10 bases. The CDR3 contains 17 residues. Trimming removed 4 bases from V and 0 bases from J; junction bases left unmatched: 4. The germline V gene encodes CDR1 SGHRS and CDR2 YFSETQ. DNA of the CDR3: TGCGCCAGCAGCCCGAGGACAGGGGGCTCCTATAATTCACCCCTCCACTTT. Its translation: CASSPRTGGSYNSPLHF.

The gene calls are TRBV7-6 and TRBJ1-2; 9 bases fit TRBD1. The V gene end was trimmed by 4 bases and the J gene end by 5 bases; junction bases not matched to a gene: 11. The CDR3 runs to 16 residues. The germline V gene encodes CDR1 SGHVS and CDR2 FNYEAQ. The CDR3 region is CASSSSQSGTGYGYTF. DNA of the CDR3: TGTGCCAGCAGCTCAAGCCAATCCGGGACAGGGTATGGCTACACCTTC.

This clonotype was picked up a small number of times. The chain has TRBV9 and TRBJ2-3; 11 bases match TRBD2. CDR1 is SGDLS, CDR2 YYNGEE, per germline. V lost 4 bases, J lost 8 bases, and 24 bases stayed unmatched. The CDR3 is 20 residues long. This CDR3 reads CASSRRSVLRGTSGPVTQYF. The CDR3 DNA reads TGTGCCAGCAGCCGTCGGTCCGTTCTAAGGGGGACTAGCGGTCCCGTTACGCAGTATTTT.

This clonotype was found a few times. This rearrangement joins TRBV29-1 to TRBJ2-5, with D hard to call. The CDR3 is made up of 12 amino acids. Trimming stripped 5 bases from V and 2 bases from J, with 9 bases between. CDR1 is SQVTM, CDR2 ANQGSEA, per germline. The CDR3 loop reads CSVKKGQETQYF. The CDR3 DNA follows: TGCAGCGTTAAAAAGGGTCAAGAGACCCAGTACTTC.

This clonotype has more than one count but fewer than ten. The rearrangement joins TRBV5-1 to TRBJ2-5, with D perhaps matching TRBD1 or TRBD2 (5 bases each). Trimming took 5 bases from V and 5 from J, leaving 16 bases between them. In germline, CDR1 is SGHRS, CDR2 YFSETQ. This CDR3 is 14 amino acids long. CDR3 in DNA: TGCGCCAGCAGACCGGACACCTGGGGGGAGACCCAGTACTTC. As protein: CASRPDTWGETQYF.

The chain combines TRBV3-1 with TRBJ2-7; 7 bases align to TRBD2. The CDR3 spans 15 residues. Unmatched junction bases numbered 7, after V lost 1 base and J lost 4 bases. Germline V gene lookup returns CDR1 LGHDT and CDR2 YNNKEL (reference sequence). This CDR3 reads CASSQGAAGLYEQYF. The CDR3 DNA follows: TGTGCCAGCAGCCAAGGGGCAGCGGGGCTGTACGAGCAGTACTTC.

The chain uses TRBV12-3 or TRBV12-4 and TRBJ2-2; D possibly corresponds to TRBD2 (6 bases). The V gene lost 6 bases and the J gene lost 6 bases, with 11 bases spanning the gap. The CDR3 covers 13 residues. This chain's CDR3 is CASSPTSPGELFF. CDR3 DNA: TGTGCCAGCAGCCCGACTAGTCCCGGGGAGCTGTTTTTT.

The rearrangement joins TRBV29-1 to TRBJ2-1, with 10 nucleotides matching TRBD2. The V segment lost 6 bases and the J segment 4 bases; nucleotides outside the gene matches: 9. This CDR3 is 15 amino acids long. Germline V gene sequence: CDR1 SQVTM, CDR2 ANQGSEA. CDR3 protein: CSVTPSSGGYNEQFF. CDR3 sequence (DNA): TGCAGCGTGACACCGTCTAGCGGGGGTTACAATGAGCAGTTCTTC.

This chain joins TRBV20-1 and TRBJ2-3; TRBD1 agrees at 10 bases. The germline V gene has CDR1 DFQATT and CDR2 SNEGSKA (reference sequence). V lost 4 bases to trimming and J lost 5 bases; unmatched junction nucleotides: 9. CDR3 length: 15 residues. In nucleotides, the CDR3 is TGCAGTGCTAAGCTGACAGGGGGCCGGGGAGATACGCAGTATTTT. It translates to CSAKLTGGRGDTQYF.

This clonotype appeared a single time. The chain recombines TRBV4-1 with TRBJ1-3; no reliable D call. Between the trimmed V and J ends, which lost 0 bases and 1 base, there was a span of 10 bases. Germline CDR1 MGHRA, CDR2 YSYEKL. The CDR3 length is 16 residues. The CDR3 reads CASSQEGLASGNTIYF. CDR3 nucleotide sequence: TGCGCCAGCAGCCAAGAAGGTCTCGCGTCTGGAAACACCATATATTTT.

The CDR3 reads CAIGQPNTEAFF. The CDR3 DNA is TGTGCCATCGGACAGCCGAACACTGAAGCTTTCTTT. This rearrangement joins TRBV10-3 to TRBJ1-1, with D maybe TRBD1 (6 bases). CDR3 length: 12 residues. The V gene's germline CDR1 is ENHRY and CDR2 SYGVKD. V gave up 8 bases and J gave up 1 base, with 8 bases separating them.

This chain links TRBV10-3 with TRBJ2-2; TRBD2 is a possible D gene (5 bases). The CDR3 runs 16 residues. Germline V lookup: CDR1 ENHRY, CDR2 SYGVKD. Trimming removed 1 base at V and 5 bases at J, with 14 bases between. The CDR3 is CAISELSGAGTGELFF. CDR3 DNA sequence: TGTGCCATCAGTGAGTTGAGCGGCGCGGGTACCGGGGAGCTGTTTTTT.

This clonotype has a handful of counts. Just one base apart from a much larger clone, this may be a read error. CDR3 protein: CASNGHYCNQPQHF. The DNA of the CDR3 is TGTGCCAGCAATGGTCATTATTGCAATCAGCCCCAGCATTTT. The V gene is TRBV2, the J gene TRBJ1-5; no clear D. The CDR3 contains 14 residues. Trimming cost V 7 bases and J 2 bases, with 12 bases left between them. Germline CDR1 is SNHLY and CDR2 is FYNNEI. The complete variable domain, with remaining parts taken from reference TRBV2 and TRBJ1-5, reads EPEVTQTPSHQVTQMGQEVILRCVPISNHLYFYWYRQILGQKVEFLVSFYNNEISEKSEIFDDQFSVERPDGSNFTLKIRSTKLEDSAMYFCASNGHYCNQPQHFGDGTRLSIL.

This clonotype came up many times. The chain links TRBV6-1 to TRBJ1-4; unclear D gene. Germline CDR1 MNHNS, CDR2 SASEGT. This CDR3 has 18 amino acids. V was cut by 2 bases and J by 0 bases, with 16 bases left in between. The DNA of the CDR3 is TGTGCCAGCAGTGAAACCGGTGGCAGACCTACAACTAATGAAAAACTGTTTTTT. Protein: CASSETGGRPTTNEKLFF.

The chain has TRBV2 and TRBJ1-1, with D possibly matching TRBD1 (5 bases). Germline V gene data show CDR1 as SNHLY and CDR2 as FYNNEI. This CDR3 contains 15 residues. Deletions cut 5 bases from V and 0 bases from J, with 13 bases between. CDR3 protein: CASSPGRLMNTEAFF. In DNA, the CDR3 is TGTGCCAGCAGTCCGGGACGTCTTATGAACACTGAAGCTTTCTTT.

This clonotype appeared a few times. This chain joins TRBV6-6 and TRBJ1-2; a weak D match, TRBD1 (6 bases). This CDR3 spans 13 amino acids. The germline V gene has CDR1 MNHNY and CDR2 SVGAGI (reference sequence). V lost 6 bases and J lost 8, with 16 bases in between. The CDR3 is CASSPSDGQGYTF. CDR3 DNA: TGTGCCAGCAGCCCCTCGGACGGACAGGGCTACACCTTC.